Detailed here is one TCR beta chain. Antigen: not known. These data come from a study of T cell repertoires in cytomegalovirus infection. Findings and limits, study-wide: It was HLA-C-restricted CMV-specific TCR beta clonotypes that dominated the response ex vivo.

Via MiXCR, TCRdb re-called the reads, giving one row per CDR3 protein. The sample gives just over 450,000 distinct CDR3 sequences, about 44% of which show up once; about 39% is in the top ten. The CDR3 is 15 amino acids. Trimming took off 5 bases at V and 6 bases at J, with 17 bases between the two ends. The input for sequencing was cultured PBMCs, taken from culture after CMV antigen stimulation. This chain links TRBV12-3 or TRBV12-4 with TRBJ1-5; maybe TRBD1 (5 bases). The clonotype originates from a human donor in good health (CMV status not recorded). Some clones in this sample may be carry-over from other donors' samples. CDR3 sequence: CASSPRGTGSQPQHF. The CDR3 DNA reads TGTGCCAGCAGTCCCCGCGGGACCGGTAGTCAGCCCCAGCATTTT.